The clone carrying this TCR beta chain was seen repeatedly, ten times or more. Its cognate antigen is unknown. From the PCR reads, TCRdb re-called clones with MiXCR. The data show roughly 25,000 clones, roughly 12% seen once. This sample was included in a study of metastatic and nonmetastatic thyroid tumors. Background on the study: Comparative analysis of repertoires was undertaken across blood and tumor or nodule tissue obtained from malignant and benign thyroid patients.

Each patient went into thyroid surgery without having received any treatment. Study-level findings and limits: In blood and tumor, TCR beta diversity was reportedly significantly higher in malignant thyroid tumors than in benign nodules.

CDR1 and CDR2 (germline): SGHRS, YFSETQ. After removal of 2 bases from V and 3 bases from J, the junction contained 4 bases not matched to a gene. CDR3 length: 15 amino acids. The source is a female donor with papillary thyroid cancer or a benign thyroid nodule (not recorded which). Some clones in this sample may be carry-over from other donors' samples. The V call is TRBV5-1, the J call TRBJ2-3; 9 nucleotides align to TRBD2. What was sequenced was blood. The DNA for the CDR3 is TGCGCCAGCAGCTTTAGCGGGAGTATTACAGATACGCAGTATTTT. Amino acids: CASSFSGSITDTQYF.